Sequencing of this T cell receptor beta chain was carried out in a study of cytomegalovirus exposure and HLA in healthy donors. Points from the study as a whole: When presence/absence was analysed, sequencing depth was taken to be roughly uniform across donors.

The CDR3 covers 13 residues. Germline V lookup: CDR1 MNHEY, CDR2 SVGAGI. V lost 6 bases and J 4 bases, leaving 10 bases between the germline ends. This clone has a handful of counts. The target antigen is unknown. Additional DNA sequences in this sample encode the identical CDR3. Use of 60 Vbeta and 13 Jbeta primers characterized the PCR. Profiling relied on immunoSEQ multiplex PCR, and the TCRdb table lists in-frame clones only, not all of them. The sample lists about 97,000 clones, around 85% seen once, with more than 5% in the top ten. The chain carries TRBV6-5 and TRBJ1-5, with a possible D match to TRBD1 (5 bases). The TCR comes from a man aged 35 to 55 in good health and CMV-seropositive. Input material: PBMCs. DNA of the CDR3: TGTGCCAGCAGCCCCGGGGGAAATCAGCCCCAGCATTTT. It is translated as CASSPGGNQPQHF.